A selection of T cell receptor beta chains follows, all from one sample in a study of cytotoxic CD8 clonotypes in ibrutinib-treated CLL. Method: immunoSEQ multiplex PCR; TCRdb's copy keeps in-frame clones and lacks some. The data hold about 200,000 clones, with more than 70% observed a single time. The sample consisted of PBMCs, taken after 12 months of ibrutinib treatment. These receptors were taken from a human donor with chronic lymphocytic leukemia. Each CDR3 is given with its conserved first and last residue. The D gene is left open where the match is weak. Clone size appears in some rows only: once, few, many, or a class for an expanded clone.

CDR3 | DNA | J | size | V | D
CASDSSGNTIYF | TGCGCCAGCGACTCCTCTGGAAACACCATATATTTT | TRBJ1-3 | . | TRBV23-1 | .
CASSLVDGASNEQFF | TGTGCCAGCAGCTTAGTGGACGGGGCGAGTAATGAGCAGTTCTTC | TRBJ2-1 | . | TRBV7-8 | .
CASSSRGAGSYEQYF | TGTGCCAGCAGCTCAAGGGGCGCGGGGTCCTACGAGCAGTACTTC | TRBJ2-7 | . | TRBV7-6 | .
CASSQNTGGEETQYF | TGCGCCAGCAGCCAAAACACAGGGGGAGAGGAGACCCAGTACTTC | TRBJ2-5 | . | TRBV4-1 | TRBD1
CASTTGAASGNTIYF | TGTGCCAGCACTACCGGGGCGGCCTCTGGAAACACCATATATTTT | TRBJ1-3 | . | TRBV7-9 | .
CASQLSGNYGYTF | TGTGCCAGCCAGCTATCGGGAAACTATGGCTACACCTTC | TRBJ1-2 | . | TRBV6-1 | .
CASRLGETNSPLHF | TGCGCCAGCCGCTTGGGGGAAACTAATTCACCCCTCCACTTT | TRBJ1-6 | . | TRBV5-1 | .
CASSLGQGSNQPQHF | TGCGCCAGCAGCTTGGGACAGGGTAGCAATCAGCCCCAGCATTTT | TRBJ1-5 | . | TRBV5-1 | TRBD1
CASSSQGQMNTEAFF | TGTGCCAGCAGTTCCCAGGGACAGATGAACACTGAAGCTTTCTTT | TRBJ1-1 | . | TRBV2 | TRBD1
CASSLGLAGTSHF | TGTGCCAGCAGCTTAGGGTTAGCGGGGACATCCCACTTC | TRBJ2-5 | . | TRBV7-9 | TRBD2
CAWSAFRGGNQPQHF | TGTGCCTGGAGCGCATTCCGAGGGGGCAATCAGCCCCAGCATTTT | TRBJ1-5 | . | TRBV30 | .
CASSLGQGRETQYF | TGTGCCAGCAGCTTAGGACAGGGGAGGGAGACCCAGTACTTC | TRBJ2-5 | . | TRBV5-6 | TRBD1
CASSLDGQRVHGYTF | TGTGCCAGCAGTCTGGACGGCCAACGCGTTCATGGCTACACCTTC | TRBJ1-2 | . | TRBV5-6 | .
CASSLGQGPDEQYF | TGTGCCAGCAGCTTAGGACAGGGACCAGACGAGCAGTACTTC | TRBJ2-7 | once | TRBV7-9 | TRBD1
CASSLALLTSGGPYNEQFF | TGTGCCAGCAGCTTGGCCCTACTGACTAGCGGGGGTCCCTACAATGAGCAGTTCTTC | TRBJ2-1 | . | TRBV5-4 | TRBD2
CASSPTPREQETQYF | TGTGCCAGCAGCCCAACGCCCCGGGAGCAAGAGACCCAGTACTTC | TRBJ2-5 | . | TRBV7-6 | .
CASSLSYFRETQYF | TGTGCCAGCAGTTTATCGTACTTTCGGGAGACCCAGTACTTC | TRBJ2-5 | . | TRBV27 | .
CASRPNMPTNEKLFF | TGTGCCAGCAGACCAAACATGCCAACTAATGAAAAACTGTTTTTT | TRBJ1-4 | . | TRBV27 | .
CASSVEGDRGRDTQYF | TGTGCCAGCAGCGTAGAAGGGGACAGGGGGCGGGATACGCAGTATTTT | TRBJ2-3 | . | TRBV9 | TRBD1
CASSFIAGDYNEQFF | TGCGCCAGCAGCTTTATAGCGGGAGACTACAATGAGCAGTTCTTC | TRBJ2-1 | . | TRBV5-1 | TRBD2
CASSPSGWETQYF | TGTGCCAGCAGCCCGAGTGGGTGGGAGACCCAGTACTTC | TRBJ2-5 | . | TRBV7-9 | .
CATRAGFGNQPQHF | TGTGCCACCCGGGCGGGGTTTGGCAATCAGCCCCAGCATTTT | TRBJ1-5 | few | TRBV2 | .
CASSPEAYEQYF | TGTGCCAGCTCACCAGAGGCCTACGAGCAGTACTTC | TRBJ2-7 | few | TRBV18 | .
CASSLVSPTGVNEQFF | TGCGCCAGCAGCTTGGTTTCCCCGACAGGGGTCAATGAGCAGTTCTTC | TRBJ2-1 | . | TRBV5-1 | TRBD1